Many counts were recorded for the clone carrying this T cell receptor (beta chain). This entry comes from a study of human T cells and chemical hapten exposure. From the RACE reads, TCRdb called clonotypes with MiXCR, one entry per CDR3 protein. The repertoire includes nearly 80,000 distinct CDR3 sequences, 10% of them detected once, and 1.4% sits in the top ten. This CDR3 has 13 amino acids. Germline CDR1 reads SGHRS; CDR2 reads YFSETQ. Trimming removed 4 bases at V and 2 bases at J, with 8 bases between. Time point denoted: patch test 1, 2 weeks after DPC sensitization. Noted treatment: therapeutic diphenylcyclopropenone sensitization with weekly scalp DPC.

This receptor was identified in a woman aged 50 to 60 with alopecia areata. Some clones in this sample may be carry-over from other donors' samples. This chain uses TRBV5-1 with TRBJ2-3; D is possibly TRBD2 (6 bases). The material sequenced was whole blood, taken in connection with sensitization to the hapten diphenylcyclopropenone (DPC). The CDR3 nucleotides are TGCGCCAGCAGCGGCGGGGTCACAGATACGCAGTATTTT. It yields the protein CASSGGVTDTQYF.